One sample yielded the 2 T cell receptor beta chains listed below, sequenced in a study of regulatory T cells in long-lasting Graves disease. As for time point: newly diagnosed GD, antithyroid drugs for less than 3 months. Isolated PBMC RNA provided the starting material for the TCR library. Investigators prepared the TCR beta libraries by applying iRepertoire HTBI primers and Arm-PCR of CDR3 regions. TCRdb recomputed calls from the multiplex PCR reads with MiXCR, one row per CDR3 protein. The profile shows almost 450,000 distinct CDR3 sequences, 16% of them singletons. Separately, the same data were catalogued under a study of T cells in Graves' hyperthyroidism and ophthalmopathy.

The sequencing used peripheral blood mononuclear cells (PBMCs), collected at new diagnosis, from a patient treated with antithyroid drugs. These receptors originate from a woman aged 25 to 39 with Graves disease.

This clonotype has at least ten counts. The rearrangement uses TRBV24-1 and TRBJ2-5, with D possibly being TRBD1 (6 bases). CDR3 length: 22 residues. Germline V gene sequence: CDR1 KGHDR, CDR2 SFDVKD. The V and J ends lost 3 bases and 4 bases respectively, with 35 bases between them. Here the CDR3 DNA reads TGTGCCACCAGTGATCCTATATTAAGCCGGGTCCGGGACACGGAGTTTCGAGAGACCCAGTACTTC. The encoded protein is CATSDPILSRVRDTEFRETQYF.

Of note for this clonotype: The junction departs from the called germline gene at one end, perhaps through a read error. The gene calls are TRBV6-1 and TRBJ1-1, with D perhaps TRBD1 (5 bases). Germline CDR1 MNHNS, CDR2 SASEGT. The CDR3 totals 13 residues. CDR3 region: CASSFDSNTEAFF. The CDR3 DNA follows: TGCGCCAGCTCTTTTGACAGTAACACTGAAGCTTTCTTT.